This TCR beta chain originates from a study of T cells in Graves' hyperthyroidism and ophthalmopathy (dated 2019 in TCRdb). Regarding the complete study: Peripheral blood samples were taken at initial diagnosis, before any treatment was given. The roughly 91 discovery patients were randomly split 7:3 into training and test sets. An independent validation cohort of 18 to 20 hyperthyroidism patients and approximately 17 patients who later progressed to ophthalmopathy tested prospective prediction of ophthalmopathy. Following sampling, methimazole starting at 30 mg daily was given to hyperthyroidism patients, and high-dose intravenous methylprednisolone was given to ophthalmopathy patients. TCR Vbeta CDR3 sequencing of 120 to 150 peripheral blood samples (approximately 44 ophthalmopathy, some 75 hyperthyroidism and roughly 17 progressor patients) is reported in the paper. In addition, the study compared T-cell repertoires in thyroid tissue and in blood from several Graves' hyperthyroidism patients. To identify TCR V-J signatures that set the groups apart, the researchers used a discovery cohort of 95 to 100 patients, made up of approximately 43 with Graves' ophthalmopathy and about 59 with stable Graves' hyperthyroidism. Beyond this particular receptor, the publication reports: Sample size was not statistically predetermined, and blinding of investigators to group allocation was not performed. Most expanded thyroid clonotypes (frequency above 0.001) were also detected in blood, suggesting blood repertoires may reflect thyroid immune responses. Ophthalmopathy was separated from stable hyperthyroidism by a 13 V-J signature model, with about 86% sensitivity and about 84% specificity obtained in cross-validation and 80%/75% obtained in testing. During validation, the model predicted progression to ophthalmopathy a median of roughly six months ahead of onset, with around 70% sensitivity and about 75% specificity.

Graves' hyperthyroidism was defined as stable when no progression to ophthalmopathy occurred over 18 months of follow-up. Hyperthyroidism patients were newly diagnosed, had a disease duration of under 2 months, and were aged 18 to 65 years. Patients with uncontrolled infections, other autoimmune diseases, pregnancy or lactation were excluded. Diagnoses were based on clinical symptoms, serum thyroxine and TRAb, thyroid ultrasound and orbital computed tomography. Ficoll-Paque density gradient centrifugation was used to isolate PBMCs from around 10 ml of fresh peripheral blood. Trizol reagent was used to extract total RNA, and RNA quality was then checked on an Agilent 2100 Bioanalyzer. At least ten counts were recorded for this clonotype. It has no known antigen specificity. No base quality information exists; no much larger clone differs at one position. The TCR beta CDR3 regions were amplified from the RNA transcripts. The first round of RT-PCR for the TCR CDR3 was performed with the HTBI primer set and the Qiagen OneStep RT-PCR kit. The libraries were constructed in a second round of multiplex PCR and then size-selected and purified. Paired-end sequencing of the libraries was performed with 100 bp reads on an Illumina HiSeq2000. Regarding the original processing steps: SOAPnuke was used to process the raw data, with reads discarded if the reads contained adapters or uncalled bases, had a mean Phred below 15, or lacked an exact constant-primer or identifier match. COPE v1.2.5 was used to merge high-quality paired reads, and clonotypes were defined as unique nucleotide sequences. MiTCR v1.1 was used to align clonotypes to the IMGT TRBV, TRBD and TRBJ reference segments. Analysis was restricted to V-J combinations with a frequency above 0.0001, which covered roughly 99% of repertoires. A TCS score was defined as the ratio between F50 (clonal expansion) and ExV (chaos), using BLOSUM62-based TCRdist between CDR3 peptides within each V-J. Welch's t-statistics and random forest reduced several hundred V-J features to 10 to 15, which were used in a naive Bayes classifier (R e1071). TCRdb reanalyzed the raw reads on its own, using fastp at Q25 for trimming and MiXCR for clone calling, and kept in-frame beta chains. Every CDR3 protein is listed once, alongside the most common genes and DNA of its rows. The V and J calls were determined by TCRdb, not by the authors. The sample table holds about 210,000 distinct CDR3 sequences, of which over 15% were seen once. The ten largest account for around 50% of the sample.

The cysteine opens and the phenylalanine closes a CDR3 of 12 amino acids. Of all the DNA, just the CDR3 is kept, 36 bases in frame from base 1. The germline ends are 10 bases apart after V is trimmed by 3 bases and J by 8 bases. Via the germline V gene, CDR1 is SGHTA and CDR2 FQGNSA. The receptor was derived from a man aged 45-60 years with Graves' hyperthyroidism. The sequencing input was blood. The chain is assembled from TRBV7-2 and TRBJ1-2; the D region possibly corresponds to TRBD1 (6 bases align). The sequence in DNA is TGTGCCAGCAGCTTTGGGGGGCTCGGCTACACCTTC. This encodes CASSFGGLGYTF.